The 13 T cell receptor beta chains reported below all come from one sample, sequenced in a study of vaccination and CD4 T cells after COVID-19. The antigens of these receptors remain unknown. CD4+ T cells that had been cultured provided DNA sequenced with the Oncomine TCR Beta short-read assay. TCRdb re-called the PCR reads with MiXCR, one entry per CDR3 protein. The table has fewer than 10,000 distinct CDR3 sequences, approximately 61% seen once. Treatment here: approximately nine-day PBMC culture with coronavirus spike peptide pools or control peptides (ViraFEST assay). Specimen: CD4+ T cells from blood, cultured in vitro. The receptors shown here come from a human donor who had recovered from COVID-19.

This clonotype was seen a single time. The V call is TRBV28, the J call TRBJ1-2; D not certain. The germline gives CDR1 MDHEN, CDR2 SYDVKM. This CDR3 is 12 amino acids long. The germline V and J ends were trimmed by 7 bases and 4 bases, with 10 bases remaining between them. CDR3 DNA sequence: TGTGCCAGCAATGTTGAAGTCTATGGCTACACCTTC. Translated, it gives CASNVEVYGYTF.

The rearrangement links TRBV24-1 to TRBJ2-5; D is unresolved. Germline V gene data show CDR1 as KGHDR and CDR2 as SFDVKD. This CDR3 region has 11 residues. The V and J ends lost 7 bases and 4 bases respectively, with 6 bases between them. The CDR3 here is CATRTLETQYF. For the CDR3, the DNA is TGTGCCACCAGAACCCTAGAGACCCAGTACTTC.

This clonotype is labeled medium-sized (0.01 to 0.1%). The gene calls are TRBV7-2 and TRBJ2-3; unclear D gene. Germline V gene lookup returns CDR1 SGHTA and CDR2 FQGNSA. V was shortened by 2 bases and J by 3 bases, with 0 bases between the two germline ends. The length of the CDR3 is 11 residues. The CDR3 nucleotides read TGTGCCAGCAGCTTAACAGATACGCAGTATTTT. It codes for CASSLTDTQYF. Filled out from reference TRBV7-2 and TRBJ2-3, the complete variable domain reads GAGVSQSPSNKVTEKGKDVELRCDPISGHTALYWYRQSLGQGLEFLIYFQGNSAPDKSGLPSDRFSAERTGGSVSTLTIQRTQQEDSAVYLCASSLTDTQYFGPGTRLTVL.

This clonotype was seen a few times. This sequence joins TRBV20-1 and TRBJ1-5, with 7 bases fitting TRBD1. CDR3 length equals 15 residues. V shed 3 bases, J shed 1 base, and the junction held 6 bases outside the gene matches. CDR1 and CDR2 from the germline V gene are DFQATT and SNEGSKA (reference sequence). The DNA for the CDR3 is TGCAGTGCTAGGGATCGACAGGGAAGCAATCAGCCCCAGCATTTT. Amino acid sequence: CSARDRQGSNQPQHF.

The chain has TRBV28 and TRBJ1-2; tentatively, D is TRBD1 (5 bases). V was shortened by 8 bases and J by 2 bases, with 15 bases between the two germline ends. Germline CDR1 MDHEN, CDR2 SYDVKM. This CDR3 contains 14 residues. CDR3 region: CASLNQGTNYGYTF. DNA for the CDR3: TGTGCCAGCCTTAACCAAGGGACGAACTATGGCTACACCTTC.

The sample holds one count of this clonotype. The CDR3 region has the DNA TGTGCCAGTAGTGGTTTTGAGTACAATCAGCCCCAGCATTTT. Protein sequence: CASSGFEYNQPQHF. The chain links TRBV19 to TRBJ1-5, with D unresolved. The CDR3 is made up of 14 amino acids. CDR1 LNHDA and CDR2 SQIVND come from the germline V gene (reference sequence). The germline V and J ends were trimmed by 5 bases and 3 bases, with 11 bases remaining between them.

This clonotype has more than one count but fewer than ten. This sequence joins TRBV7-3 and TRBJ2-2; the D gene is possibly TRBD1 (5 bases). Germline-derived CDR1 and CDR2 are SGHTA and FQGTGA. The CDR3 loop spans 14 amino acids. The V gene lost 5 bases and the J gene lost 2 bases, with 9 bases spanning the gap. CDR3 bases: TGTGCCAGCAGCCCCCAGGGAAACACCGGGGAGCTGTTTTTT. Translated: CASSPQGNTGELFF.

The table lists this clonotype with a count of one. The V gene is TRBV7-8, the J gene TRBJ2-1; 8 bases match TRBD2. CDR3 length: 16 residues. The ends lost 7 bases at V and 3 bases at J; junction bases unmatched: 11. Germline V CDR1 and CDR2: SGHVS, FQNEAQ. The CDR3 is CASTLSGSGRYNEQFF. The CDR3 nucleotides read TGTGCCAGCACCCTAAGCGGGAGCGGGCGCTACAATGAGCAGTTCTTC.

The chain uses TRBV4-3 and TRBJ2-3; 8 bases agree with TRBD1. The CDR3 length is 16 residues. Germline V lookup: CDR1 LGHNA, CDR2 YSLEER. The ends lost 3 bases at V and 4 bases at J; junction bases unmatched: 9. The CDR3 sequence is CASSHPNRGKADTQYF. As DNA, the CDR3 is TGCGCCAGCAGCCACCCAAACAGGGGGAAAGCAGATACGCAGTATTTT.

The rearrangement joins TRBV7-9 to TRBJ2-5, with 8 positions matching TRBD1. J was trimmed by 5 bases and V by 1 base; bases with no gene match: 6. The CDR3 spans 15 residues. Germline CDR1 and CDR2: SEHNR and FQNEAQ (reference sequence). CDR3 sequence reads: CASSLGTGGLETQYF. DNA of the CDR3: TGTGCCAGCAGCTTAGGAACAGGGGGTTTGGAGACCCAGTACTTC. Combining the CDR3 with reference TRBV7-9 and TRBJ2-5 gives the whole variable domain DTGVSQNPRHKITKRGQNVTFRCDPISEHNRLYWYRQTLGQGPEFLTYFQNEAQLEKSRLLSDRFSAERPKGSFSTLEIQRTEQGDSAMYLCASSLGTGGLETQYFGPGTRLLVL.

V and J are TRBV7-8 and TRBJ1-2; D call uncertain. The CDR3 length is 13 residues. The V end lost 5 bases, the J end lost 2 bases, and 9 bases lay between the germline ends. Germline-derived CDR1 and CDR2 are SGHVS and FQNEAQ. Written as DNA, the CDR3 is TGTGCCAGCAGCCCCAGTCGAAACTATGGCTACACCTTC. Its protein is CASSPSRNYGYTF.

The rearrangement joins TRBV7-6 to TRBJ1-3; D unresolved. CDR1 is SGHVS, CDR2 FNYEAQ, per germline. This CDR3 comprises 14 residues. Trimming took off 4 bases at V and 0 bases at J, with 7 bases between the two ends. This chain's CDR3 is CASSSSSSGNTIYF. CDR3 coding DNA: TGTGCCAGCAGCTCTTCGAGCTCTGGAAACACCATATATTTT.

In this sample, this clonotype turned up a few times. The V and J genes are TRBV7-9 and TRBJ2-5, with 8 bases that match TRBD1. CDR1 is SEHNR and CDR2 is FQNEAQ in the germline V gene (reference sequence). The CDR3 sequence is 14 residues long. V trimming: 3 bases; J trimming: 4 bases; junction bases outside the gene matches: 4. This CDR3 is CASSFRTGRETQYF. The CDR3 region has the DNA TGTGCCAGCAGCTTCCGGACAGGGCGAGAGACCCAGTACTTC.